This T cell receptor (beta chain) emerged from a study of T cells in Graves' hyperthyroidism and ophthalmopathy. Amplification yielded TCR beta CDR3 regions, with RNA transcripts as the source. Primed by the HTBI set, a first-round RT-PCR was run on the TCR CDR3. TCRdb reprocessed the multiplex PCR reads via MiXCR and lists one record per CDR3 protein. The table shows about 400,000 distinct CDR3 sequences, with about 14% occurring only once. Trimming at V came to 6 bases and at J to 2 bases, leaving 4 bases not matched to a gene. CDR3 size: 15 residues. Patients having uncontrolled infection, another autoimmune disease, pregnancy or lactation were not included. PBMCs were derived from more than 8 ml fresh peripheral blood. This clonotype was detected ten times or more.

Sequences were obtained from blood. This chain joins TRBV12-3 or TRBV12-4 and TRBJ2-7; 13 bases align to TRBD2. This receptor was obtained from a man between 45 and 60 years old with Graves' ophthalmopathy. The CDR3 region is CASSSGTSGTYEQYF. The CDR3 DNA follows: TGTGCCAGCAGCTCCGGGACTAGCGGGACCTACGAGCAGTACTTC.